This record concerns one TCR beta chain sequence. The clone's antigen remains unknown. No quality values exist for individual bases; no much larger clone is one base distant. The cohort was made up of around 720 healthy bone marrow donors. At the time of sampling, every cohort member was nominally healthy, though immune exposures that went unrecorded were likely present. The donor tested CMV seropositive and was one of the 289 seropositive cohort members. A peripheral blood sample was collected from each donor, and TCR beta sequencing was performed on peripheral blood mononuclear cells. Genomic DNA extraction from the blood cell samples was performed with the Qiagen DNeasy Blood Extraction Kit. The CDR3 spans 15 residues, from the cysteine through the phenylalanine. Left in the record is the CDR3 DNA by itself, 45 bases read in frame from the first base. The germline V gene supplies CDR1 MRHNA and CDR2 SNTAGT. At the junction V is shortened by 3 bases and J by 8 bases, with 17 bases in between.

This specimen belongs to a study of cytomegalovirus exposure and HLA in healthy donors (TCRdb year 2017). Broadly, across the study: According to an earlier analysis of 550 to 750 of the donors, 150 million to 200 million T cells yielded over 90 million unique TCR beta sequences and 250 to 350 Gb of sequence data. Approximately 300 gigabases of sequencing data and around 80 million unique TCR sequences made up an early release that covered about 640 HLA-typed donors. The genetic ancestry cluster associated with self-reported Caucasian donors included 80% to 90% of the approximately 430 genotyped donors. The aim of the study was to test whether cataloging public T cell receptors could identify signatures of past pathogen exposure. The study profiled the T cell repertoires of 666 subjects by immunosequencing and related them to cytomegalovirus serostatus. Along with the approximately 620-subject first cohort, a separate validation cohort of over a hundred different subjects was used. High-throughput TCR immunosequencing, statistical association of individual TCRs with disease status, and machine learning were combined to predict cytomegalovirus infection status. A later analysis re-examined previously published TCR beta repertoires from more than 550 donors and added high-resolution HLA genotyping to investigate patterns of TCR occurrence. In the later analysis, no new phenotypic data were used to find candidate immune exposures; instead, reliance was placed on TCR beta sequences and their occurrence across donors. An earlier analysis of around 640 of the donors used high-throughput TCR beta sequencing to judge whether each TCR beta V gene segment behaved as functional or pseudogenic. Donor age, sex, ethnicity and CMV serostatus were compiled together with the repertoire data. A later genetic analysis took genome-wide SNP genotypes for about 55% of the 666 donors and used that subset as a discovery cohort. Every repertoire in the discovery cohort had been generated on one and the same sequencing platform. Class I and class II HLA loci were covered by the typing at four-digit resolution. Typing coverage differed by locus: A, B, C, DRB1 and DQB1 were typed in about 620-630 donors, DQA1 in approximately 520, DPA1 in some 570, and DPB1 in approximately 450. Because of strong linkage in the cohort, roughly five DR-DQ haplotypes were treated as single units for association and clustering. On average, 235,054 unique TCR beta nucleotide sequences were sequenced per donor among 350 to 400 genotyped donors of the cohort, with about 17% of those sequences being non-productive.

The library was obtained by the immunoSEQ multiplex PCR assay. A mixture of 60 forward primers for TCR Vbeta segments and 13 reverse primers for TCR Jbeta segments was used in the multiplex PCR. The CDR3 region of rearranged TCR beta genes was amplified from genomic DNA with a multiplex PCR assay. The Illumina HiSeq System was used to sequence the amplified TCR beta libraries as 87-base-pair reads. In the paper's pipeline: A later analysis tallied roughly 78 million unique TCR beta chains across the 600 to 700 repertoires, and about 10 million of those chains were shared by two or more donors. Raw reads were error-corrected and collapsed into unique sequences by a nearest-neighbor algorithm in which closely related sequences were merged to remove PCR and sequencing errors. CDR3 sequences were aligned to IMGT reference sequences to assign V, D and J gene segments. For a sequence to be retained, a match of at least six nucleotides to both a V gene segment and a J gene segment was required. Rearrangements were classified as productive when the CDR3 lacked stop codons and remained in frame with V and J, and all other rearrangements were classified as non-productive. Following IMGT convention, CDR3 was defined as the stretch from the second conserved V-encoded cysteine up to the conserved J-encoded phenylalanine. The earlier analysis of about 530 of the donors excluded any sequence lacking an unambiguous match to a single V gene segment. In an earlier analysis of 450 to 700 of the donors, V segments were called functional above 56.7% productive rearrangements and were called segregating when the between-donor standard deviation exceeded 5%. A statistical classification framework was built for diagnosing cytomegalovirus status from the catalog of TCR beta chain sequences. A later analysis assigned V and J genes by comparing TCR nucleotide sequences with IMGT/GENE-DB human TR gene sequences. In a later analysis, CDR3 sequences and most-parsimonious VDJ recombination scenarios were assigned using the TCRdist pipeline. In a later analysis, each TCR beta chain was defined by its CDR3 amino acid sequence together with its V-gene family, and reads without a unique V-gene family were excluded. To address suspected cross-contamination and a sequencing artifact, a later analysis removed around 590 highly shared, low-generation-probability nucleotide sequences. In a later analysis, a clonal expansion index for each public chain was calculated from normalized within-repertoire ranks of inferred template counts. In a later analysis, generation probabilities were computed with a VDJ recombination model fitted to out-of-frame rearrangements, and the resulting probabilities were checked against IGoR. In a later analysis, hypergeometric tests were used to score TCR-TCR, TCR-HLA and TCR-CMV co-occurrence, with a repertoire-size bias correction applied to TCR pairs. A later analysis estimated false discovery rates by permuting HLA or CMV assignments 20 times. In a later analysis, co-occurring TCRs were grouped using DBSCAN, and TCRdist sequence similarity was added for clustering within HLA-allele-positive subsets. Co-occurrence clustering excluded repertoires with fewer than 30,000 or more than 120,000 public chains, plus five with anomalous nucleotide sharing. This is the immuneACCESS table as TCRdb keeps it, with only in-frame sequences that have V and J called. A part of the clones is gone; compared with another copy, unresolved V genes explain less than half, and the rest is unexplained. V, J and clone size derive from that table, while D and trimming were established from the DNA sequence. This sample has 59,000 or so clones in its table, and 70% to 75% of those were observed once. The ten largest clones add up to 6.5% to 8.5% of the sample.

The investigation overall reported the following: Around 16 rarely observed V segments, including chromosome 9 orphons, were excluded from the earlier analysis of approximately 600 of the donors because counts were too low. A later genetic analysis associated a missense DCLRE1C variant with V-gene and J-gene trimming of TCR beta chains, and an independent cohort replicated the association. Cytomegalovirus status was reported to be diagnosed by the classifier with high specificity and sensitivity in both the original and validation cohorts. In a later analysis, 15,000 to 20,000 TCR beta sequences were associated with specific HLA alleles at a false discovery rate of 0.05. In an earlier analysis of more than 500 of the donors, most TCR beta V segments appeared in productive rearrangements about 87% or about 30% of the time, broadly matching IMGT annotations. A group of highly shared sequence variants was considered likely to be a technical artifact of the sequencing pipeline. In vitro tests confirmed that a few of the cytomegalovirus-associated TCR beta chains recognize cytomegalovirus antigens. The cohort was sequenced for TCR beta chains only, and without alpha or paired-chain data the features that could be detected were limited. The presence/absence analyses assumed that sequencing depth was roughly uniform across donors, and that assumption may not be true. The authors suggested that the approach could potentially be extended to other disease states and immunological phenotypes. Linkage disequilibrium might explain the correlated functional status among segregating V segments, but an unknown experimental factor could not be excluded. Several of the top co-occurrence clusters appeared to be linked to parvovirus B19, influenza, CMV and Epstein-Barr virus, according to a later analysis. Immune exposure information for the cohort was limited to CMV serostatus. HLA typing was unavailable for some donors at each locus, so association tests used only the typed subset. When HLA alleles, especially DR and DQ, strongly co-occurred, TCR associations were difficult to assign to individual alleles. In a later analysis, HLA-associated TCR beta chains showed more clonal expansion and lower generation probabilities than non-associated chains that were equally common. In a later analysis, the rate of TCR association differed among HLA loci, with DRB1 alleles having the most associated TCRs and HLA-C alleles having the fewest. Most TCR sequences were seen in very few donors, while some public TCRs were found in many individuals. The study gave a list of over 150 TCR beta chains associated with cytomegalovirus. Most CMV-associated TCR beta chains appeared to be HLA-restricted in a later analysis, and the HLA associations seemed to be driven largely by CMV exposure. Some IMGT-functional V segments, including TRBV6-2 and TRBV6-3, could not be distinguished by the 87-base-pair reads and were therefore excluded. A later genetic analysis reported fewer N-insertions in productive TCRs among donors in an Asian-associated ancestry cluster than the roughly 690-donor mean. A further reported finding was that TCR beta sequences accurately predicted the HLA-A and HLA-B alleles for most subjects in the first cohort.

The V and J segments used are TRBV6-4 and TRBJ2-1; a weak D assignment points to TRBD1 (5 bases agree). The TCR originated in a man in his thirties or forties in good health and CMV-seropositive. Source material: PBMCs. The sequenced DNA is TGTGCCAGCAGTGAATCCTCGACAGTCACCCATGAGCAGTTCTTC. This translates into CASSESSTVTHEQFF.